This section outlines one TCR beta chain sequence together with its context. Antigen: not known. Different DNA sequences within this sample yield the same CDR3. This sample is part of a study of PD-1 blockade in classical Hodgkin lymphoma. In the study overall: With a 2-week interval, patients received intravenous nivolumab at 3 mg/kg.

Each patient relapsed following autologous stem cell transplantation, and prior brentuximab vedotin exposure differed. Responses achieved at best were complete response, partial response or progressive disease. Assay used: immunoSEQ multiplex PCR; TCRdb lists only in-frame clones, some missing. The sample yields 40,000 to 50,000 clones, around 80% seen once. Study-level results: Baseline TCR diversity was reportedly lower in newly diagnosed patients than healthy donors. Patients were excluded if nivolumab began under 1 year after ASCT (the autologous transplant).

The source material was peripheral blood mononuclear cells (PBMCs), sampled at baseline. This TCR came from a human donor with classical Hodgkin lymphoma.

The CDR3 region is CASSLGAGTEAFF. In nucleotides, the CDR3 is TGTGCCAGCAGCTTGGGCGCAGGCACTGAAGCTTTCTTT. J is TRBJ1-1 and V is TRBV11-2; D is undetermined. Trimming cost V 3 bases and J 4 bases, with 9 bases left between them. Germline values: CDR1 SGHAT, CDR2 FQNNGV. This CDR3 is built from 13 residues.